The clone carrying this TCR beta chain has a single count. A much larger clone sits a single nucleotide away, making a read error possible. The CDR3 contains 15 residues. CDR1 is MNHEY, CDR2 SMNVEV, per germline (reference sequence). Molecular barcoded adaptors covering alpha/delta and beta/gamma chains were used on roughly 400 ng RNA. TCRdb ran MiXCR on the reads and lists one entry per CDR3 protein. Of 75,000 to 90,000 distinct CDR3 sequences in the sample, 9% to 15% were seen once. This sample is drawn from a study of read filtering for tumor transcriptome and immune sequencing. Study as a whole: Mean patient age was roughly 66 years, range about 47 to 85; 16 to 20 male, 14 female.

Every patient had bone marrow sampled while the disease was active. Sequenced sample: a population of CD138-negative cells sorted from bone marrow. The J gene is TRBJ2-7, the V gene TRBV27; the match to TRBD2 covers 8 bases. This TCR was recovered from a donor over 35 with multiple myeloma. This CDR3 reads CTSSPNGLAAYEQYF. CDR3 bases: TGTACCAGCAGTCCTAACGGACTAGCAGCCTACGAGCAGTACTTC.